This T cell receptor beta chain originates from a study of T cell responses to AZD1222 COVID-19 vaccine. Overall study results and limits: Repertoire collection took place solely once the T cell response had peaked. There were vaccine-associated CD4 TCRs across spike, dominant at 160-218 and 743-854. Nearly half of spike-specific TCRs reportedly go after variant regions that carry no mutations.

Details on this clone: Antigen: not known.

Germline CDR1 LGHDT, CDR2 YNNKEL (reference sequence). The CDR3 length is 14 residues. Trimming left V 4 bases short and J 5 bases short, with 14 bases between. Some clones are missing from TCRdb's copy, which holds only in-frame ones; the method was immunoSEQ multiplex PCR. The data hold 200,000 or so clones, with 85% to 95% observed a single time. The TCR originated in an adult in good health. Sequenced here: peripheral blood, sampled on day 0 of MenACWY control vaccination. This chain connects TRBV3-1 (or the pseudogene TRBV3-2) to TRBJ2-5; perhaps TRBD2 as D (5 bases). CDR3 DNA: TGTGCCAGCAGCCTTCCCACAACGGGGGAGACCCAGTACTTC. It specifies CASSLPTTGETQYF.